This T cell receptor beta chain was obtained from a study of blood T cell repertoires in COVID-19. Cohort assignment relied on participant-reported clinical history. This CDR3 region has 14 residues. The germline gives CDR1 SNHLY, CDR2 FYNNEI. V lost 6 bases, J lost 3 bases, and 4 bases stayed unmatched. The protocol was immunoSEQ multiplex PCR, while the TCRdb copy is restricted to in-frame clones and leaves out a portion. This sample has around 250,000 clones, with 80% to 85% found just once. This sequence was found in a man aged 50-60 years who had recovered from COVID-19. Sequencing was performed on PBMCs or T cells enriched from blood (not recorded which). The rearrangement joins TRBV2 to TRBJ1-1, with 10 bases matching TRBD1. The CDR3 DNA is TGTGCCAGCAGGGGGGACAGGGGTTACACTGAAGCTTTCTTT. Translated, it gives CASRGDRGYTEAFF.